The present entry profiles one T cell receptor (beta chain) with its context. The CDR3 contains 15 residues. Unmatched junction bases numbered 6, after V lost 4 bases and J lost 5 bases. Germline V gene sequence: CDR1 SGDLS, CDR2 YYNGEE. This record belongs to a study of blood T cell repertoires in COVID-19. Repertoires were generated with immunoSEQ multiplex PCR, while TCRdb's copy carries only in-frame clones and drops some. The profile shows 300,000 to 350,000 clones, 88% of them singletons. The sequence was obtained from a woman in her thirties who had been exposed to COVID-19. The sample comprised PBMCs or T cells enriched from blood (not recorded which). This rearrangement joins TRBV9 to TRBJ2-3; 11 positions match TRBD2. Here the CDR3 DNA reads TGTGCCAGCAGCCCACTAGCGGGAGAGGTAGATACGCAGTATTTT. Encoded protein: CASSPLAGEVDTQYF. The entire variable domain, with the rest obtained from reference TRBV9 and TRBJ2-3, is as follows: DSGVTQTPKHLITATGQRVTLRCSPRSGDLSVYWYQQSLDQGLQFLIQYYNGEERAKGNILERFSAQQFPDLHSELNLSSLELGDSALYFCASSPLAGEVDTQYFGPGTRLTVL.